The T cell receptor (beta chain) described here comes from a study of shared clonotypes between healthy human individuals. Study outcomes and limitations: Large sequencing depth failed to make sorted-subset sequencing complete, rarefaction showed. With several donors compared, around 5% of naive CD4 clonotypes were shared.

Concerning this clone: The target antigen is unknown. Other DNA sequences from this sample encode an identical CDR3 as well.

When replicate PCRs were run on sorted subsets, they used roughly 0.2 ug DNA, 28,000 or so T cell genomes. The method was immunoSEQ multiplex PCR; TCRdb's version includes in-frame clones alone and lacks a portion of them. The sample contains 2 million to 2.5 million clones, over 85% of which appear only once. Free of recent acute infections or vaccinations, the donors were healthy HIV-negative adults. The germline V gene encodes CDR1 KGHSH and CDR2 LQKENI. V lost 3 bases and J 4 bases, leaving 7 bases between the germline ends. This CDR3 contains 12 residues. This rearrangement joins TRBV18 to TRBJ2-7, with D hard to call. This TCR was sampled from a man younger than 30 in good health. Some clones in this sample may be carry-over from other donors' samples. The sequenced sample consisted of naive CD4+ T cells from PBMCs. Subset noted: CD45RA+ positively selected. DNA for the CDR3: TGTGCCAGCTCACCGGCGCCTTACGAGCAGTACTTC. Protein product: CASSPAPYEQYF.